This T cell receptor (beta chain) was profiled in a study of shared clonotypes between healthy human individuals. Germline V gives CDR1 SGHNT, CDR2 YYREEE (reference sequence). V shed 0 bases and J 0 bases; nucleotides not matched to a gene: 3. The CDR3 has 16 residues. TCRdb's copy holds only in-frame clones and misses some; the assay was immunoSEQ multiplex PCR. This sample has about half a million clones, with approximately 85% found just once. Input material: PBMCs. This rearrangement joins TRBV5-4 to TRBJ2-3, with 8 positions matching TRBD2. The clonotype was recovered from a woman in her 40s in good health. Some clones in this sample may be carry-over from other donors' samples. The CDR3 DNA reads TGTGCCAGCAGCTTGGGCACTAGCGGTAGCACAGATACGCAGTATTTT. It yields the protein CASSLGTSGSTDTQYF. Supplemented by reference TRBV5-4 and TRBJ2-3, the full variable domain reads ETGVTQSPTHLIKTRGQQVTLRCSSQSGHNTVSWYQQALGQGPQFIFQYYREEENGRGNFPPRFSGLQFPNYSSELNVNALELDDSALYLCASSLGTSGSTDTQYFGPGTRLTVL.